This T cell receptor beta chain was identified during a study of blood T cell repertoires in COVID-19. Study summary: There were acute and convalescent COVID-19 samples, and they came from the United States, Italy and Spain. From T cells, B-cell-depleted T cells, or PBMCs came the material, which was cDNA or gDNA.

Authors' data handling: The authors estimated nucleated cell counts from reference gene primer amplification. This table comes from immunoSEQ multiplex PCR, and its TCRdb copy is limited to in-frame clones, with some not included. D and trimming were read from the DNA, whereas the V and J calls and clone size are those reported in that table. The profile covers around 270,000 clones, with 84% appearing a single time and 1.5% taken by the ten largest. CDR3 size: 18 residues. CDR1 is SGDLS, CDR2 YYNGEE, per germline. With V trimmed by 2 bases and J by 5 bases, 14 bases remained unmatched. This clone was detected a few times.

This clonotype was obtained from a woman between 40 and 55 years old who had recovered from COVID-19. Specimen: peripheral blood. The V and J genes are TRBV9 and TRBJ2-1; 9 bases are shared with TRBD2. CDR3 nucleotide sequence: TGTGCCAGCAGCGTCAGAGGTATTAGCGGGGGCTTAAACAATGAGCAGTTCTTC. Translating it yields CASSVRGISGGLNNEQFF.